This record covers a single T cell receptor (beta chain). What it binds is unknown. The sample originates from a study of OX40 agonist ivuxolimab in advanced cancers. Study-level background: The study enrolled dose-escalation patients with hepatocellular carcinoma, melanoma, renal cell or head and neck cancer.

Broader study findings: Relative to CD4+ cells, CD8+ T cells on average had more expanded clones. In the 0.1-3.0 mg/kg groups, partial responders showed among the lowest expansion.

The assay was immunoSEQ multiplex PCR, and TCRdb's table has in-frame clones only and misses some. The sample holds about 56,000 clones, 85% to 90% seen once. Trimming shortened V by 0 bases and J by 4 bases, and 9 bases separated the two germline ends. The CDR3 is 14 amino acids. Germline-derived CDR1 and CDR2 are SEHNR and FQNEAQ (reference sequence). This specimen was CD4+ or CD8+ T cells sorted from blood, taken in a trial of the OX40 agonist ivuxolimab. The clonotype originates from an adult with an advanced solid tumor such as melanoma, head and neck, liver or kidney cancer. J is TRBJ1-1 and V is TRBV7-9; D remains ambiguous. CDR3 amino acids: CASSLARVRTEAFF. The CDR3 DNA is TGTGCCAGCAGCTTAGCGAGGGTGCGCACTGAAGCTTTCTTT.